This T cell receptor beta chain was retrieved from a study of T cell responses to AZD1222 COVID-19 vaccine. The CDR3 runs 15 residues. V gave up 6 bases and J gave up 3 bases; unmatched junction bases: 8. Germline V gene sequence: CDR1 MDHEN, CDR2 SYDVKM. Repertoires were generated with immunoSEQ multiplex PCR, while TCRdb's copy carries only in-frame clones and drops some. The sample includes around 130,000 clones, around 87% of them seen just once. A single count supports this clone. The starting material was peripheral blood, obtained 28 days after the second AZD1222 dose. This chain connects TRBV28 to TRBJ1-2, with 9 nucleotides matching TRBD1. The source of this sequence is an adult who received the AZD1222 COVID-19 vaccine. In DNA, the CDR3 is TGTGCCAGCAGCGCCGGGACAGGGTTGGACTATGGCTACACCTTC. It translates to CASSAGTGLDYGYTF.